This entry lists 7 T cell receptor beta chains sequenced from one sample in a study of blood T cell repertoires in COVID-19. This table comes from immunoSEQ multiplex PCR, and its TCRdb copy is limited to in-frame clones, with some not included. The data show roughly 170,000 clones, around 73% seen once. The source material was PBMCs or T cells enriched from blood (not recorded which). The source of these receptors is a woman between 50 and 59 years old who had recovered from COVID-19.

The rearrangement joins TRBV7-2 to TRBJ1-5, with D unclear. From germline, CDR1 is SGHTA and CDR2 FQGNSA. The CDR3 sequence is 12 residues long. Deletions cut 4 bases from V and 4 bases from J, with 5 bases between. For the CDR3, the DNA is TGTGCCAGCAGCTCAATTAATCAGCCCCAGCATTTT. Its protein product is CASSSINQPQHF.

V gene TRBV30 combines with J gene TRBJ2-7; the match to TRBD1 covers 7 bases. CDR3 length: 12 residues. V gave up 5 bases and J gave up 6 bases; unmatched junction bases: 7. The germline V gene encodes CDR1 GTSNPN and CDR2 SVGIG (reference sequence). The CDR3 spells CAWGQGDGEQYF. The CDR3 DNA sequence: TGTGCCTGGGGGCAGGGGGACGGCGAGCAGTACTTC.

This clone occurred a few times. The V call is TRBV5-1, the J call TRBJ2-7; 8 bases line up with TRBD1. Germline V CDR1 and CDR2: SGHRS, YFSETQ. J lost 5 bases, V lost 0 bases, and 1 base had no gene match. The CDR3 sequence is 13 residues long. Written as DNA, the CDR3 is TGCGCCAGCAGCTTGGGACAGGGGAACGAGCAGTACTTC. It is translated as CASSLGQGNEQYF. The full variable domain, in which reference TRBV5-1 and TRBJ2-7 provide the parts outside the CDR3, is KAGVTQTPRYLIKTRGQQVTLSCSPISGHRSVSWYQQTPGQGLQFLFEYFSETQRNKGNFPGRFSGRQFSNSRSEMNVSTLELGDSALYLCASSLGQGNEQYFGPGTRLTVT.

This sequence joins TRBV5-1 and TRBJ1-4; 8 nucleotides align to TRBD1. CDR3 length equals 16 residues. CDR1 is SGHRS, CDR2 YFSETQ, per germline. Trimming at V came to 4 bases and at J to 3 bases, leaving 8 bases not matched to a gene. The CDR3 reads CASSLGQGGANEKLFF. Written as DNA, the CDR3 is TGCGCCAGCAGCCTCGGACAGGGTGGGGCTAATGAAAAACTGTTTTTT.

The V gene is TRBV7-9, the J gene TRBJ1-1, with TRBD1 matching over 8 bases. V gave up 5 bases and J gave up 0 bases; unmatched junction bases: 11. Germline lookup yields CDR1 SEHNR and CDR2 FQNEAQ (reference sequence). The CDR3 runs 17 residues. For the CDR3, the DNA is TGTGCCAGCAGCCCGCCTCAGGTGGGACAGGTGAACACTGAAGCTTTCTTT. As protein: CASSPPQVGQVNTEAFF.

This chain joins TRBV18 and TRBJ1-5; perhaps TRBD1 as D (6 bases). Germline CDR1 and CDR2: KGHSH and LQKENI. Trimming shortened V by 2 bases and J by 7 bases, and 15 bases separated the two germline ends. The CDR3 has 15 residues. The CDR3 nucleotides are TGTGCCAGCTCACCATCGGGGGGGGGCGGCCAGCCCCAGCATTTT. It encodes CASSPSGGGGQPQHF.

The gene calls are TRBV5-4 and TRBJ2-5; TRBD1 might be the D (6 bases). The CDR3 is 16 residues long. Looked up from germline, CDR1 is SGHNT and CDR2 is YYREEE (reference sequence). V dropped 0 bases and J dropped 7 bases, with 19 bases sitting between them. As DNA, the CDR3 is TGTGCCAGCAGCTTGGGTTCCAGGGGTTTTGATGGGACCCAGTACTTC. Its translation: CASSLGSRGFDGTQYF.